Below, 17 T cell receptor beta chains from the same sample are listed, as sequenced in a study of radiotherapy plus CTLA-4 blockade in lung cancer. Measured with immunoSEQ multiplex PCR; TCRdb has only the in-frame clones, and not every one. Altogether about 72,000 clones are present, approximately 78% being singletons, with the ten largest covering around 7%. The sample here was peripheral blood, taken from a patient treated with radiotherapy plus ipilimumab. The source of these receptors is a human donor with non-small cell lung cancer who had a complete response to radiotherapy plus ipilimumab.

The chain is built from TRBV11-3 and TRBJ1-5; D call uncertain. Germline lookup yields CDR1 SGHNT and CDR2 YENEEA. The CDR3 totals 13 residues. V lost 3 bases to trimming and J lost 4 bases, with 7 bases between them. The CDR3 loop is CASSLQFNQPQHF. The CDR3 nucleotides are TGTGCCAGCAGCTTGCAGTTTAATCAGCCCCAGCATTTT.

Details on this clone: The same CDR3 arises from other DNA sequences in this sample as well. The V call is TRBV18, the J call TRBJ2-1; 9 bases are a match to TRBD2. Germline assignment: CDR1 KGHSH and CDR2 LQKENI. The V and J ends lost 6 bases and 7 bases, in that order; junction bases with no gene match: 10. This CDR3 spans 15 amino acids. The CDR3 DNA reads as TGTGCCAGCTCGCCGTCAGCGGGGGGCCCAAATGAGCAGTTCTTC. The encoded protein is CASSPSAGGPNEQFF.

A note on this clone: Sequence at one end of the junction differs from germline and may be a read error. The chain combines TRBV7-2 with TRBJ1-1; D perhaps matches TRBD1 (6 bases). There are 17 residues in the CDR3. Germline CDR1 and CDR2: SGHTA and FQGNSA. In DNA, the CDR3 is TGTGCCAGCACCTTAGGTGGGGGGCCCCGGGCGAACACTGAAGCTTTCTTT. Its translation: CASTLGGGPRANTEAFF.

The chain is built from TRBV6-6 and TRBJ2-1; maybe TRBD2 (6 bases). The CDR3 length is 14 residues. V lost 6 bases and J lost 9, with 18 bases in between. Germline loops: CDR1 MNHNY, CDR2 SVGAGI (reference sequence). The CDR3 region has the DNA TGTGCCAGCAGAAGTCGCCCTAGCGAGGTTGAGCAGTTCTTC. It is translated as CASRSRPSEVEQFF.

This clone was seen only a few times. J is TRBJ2-2 and V is TRBV5-6, with 13 positions matching TRBD2. From germline, CDR1 is SGHDT and CDR2 YYEEEE. V gave up 5 bases and J gave up 3 bases; unmatched junction bases: 10. The length of the CDR3 is 18 residues. This CDR3 is CASSPSPGLAGYTGELFF. For the CDR3, the DNA is TGTGCCAGCAGTCCATCTCCGGGACTAGCGGGGTACACCGGGGAGCTGTTTTTT.

The gene calls are TRBV19 and TRBJ1-5; 12 bases map to TRBD1. This CDR3 is 15 amino acids long. The germline gives CDR1 LNHDA, CDR2 SQIVND (reference sequence). J was trimmed by 9 bases and V by 7 bases; bases with no gene match: 10. The CDR3 region has the DNA TGTGCCAGTAAAATTGGGACAGGGGGCATGTTGCCCCAGCATTTT. This encodes CASKIGTGGMLPQHF.

The J gene is TRBJ1-5, the V gene TRBV6-5; D is possibly TRBD1 (5 bases). Germline V gene lookup returns CDR1 MNHEY and CDR2 SVGAGI. The CDR3 covers 14 residues. V gave up 5 bases and J gave up 1 base, with 9 bases separating them. CDR3 in DNA: TGTGCCAGCAGTCTGGGGGACAGCAATCAGCCCCAGCATTTT. Protein sequence: CASSLGDSNQPQHF.

The rearrangement joins TRBV19 to TRBJ1-1; D may be TRBD1 (6 bases). From germline, CDR1 is LNHDA and CDR2 SQIVND (reference sequence). The length of the CDR3 is 12 residues. The V and J ends lost 10 bases and 0 bases respectively, with 9 bases between them. This chain's CDR3 is CATGTLNTEAFF. In DNA form, the CDR3 reads TGTGCCACCGGGACACTGAACACTGAAGCTTTCTTT.

This chain connects TRBV30 to TRBJ2-3; 11 nucleotides match TRBD2. V shed 4 bases and J 1 base; nucleotides not matched to a gene: 10. The germline V gene encodes CDR1 GTSNPN and CDR2 SVGIG (reference sequence). This CDR3 contains 17 residues. CDR3 nucleotide sequence: TGTGCCTGGATAATTAGCGGGAGGGCCGACGGCACAGATACGCAGTATTTT. Translating gives CAWIISGRADGTDTQYF.

The chain links TRBV19 to TRBJ2-7; no definite D call. The germline gives CDR1 LNHDA, CDR2 SQIVND (reference sequence). V was trimmed by 3 bases and J by 1 base, leaving 10 bases between them. The CDR3 is 14 residues long. CDR3 nucleotides: TGTGCCAGTAGTATTACTGGTGAGTCCTACGAGCAGTACTTC. Translating gives CASSITGESYEQYF.

The rearrangement links TRBV10-3 to TRBJ2-7, with 7 positions matching TRBD1. The CDR3 totals 15 residues. Per germline, CDR1 ENHRY and CDR2 SYGVKD. The CDR3 region is CAVSEGQMKYYEQYV. For the CDR3, the DNA is TGTGCCGTCAGTGAGGGACAGATGAAGTACTACGAGCAGTACGTC.

The chain links TRBV9 to TRBJ2-1, with 12 bases aligning to TRBD2. CDR3 length equals 17 residues. Germline trimming cut 0 bases from V and 6 bases from J; bases unmatched to any gene: 7. The germline gives CDR1 SGDLS, CDR2 YYNGEE. CDR3 sequence reads: CASSVGSGTSGRNEQFF. The DNA for the CDR3 is TGTGCCAGCAGCGTAGGGTCCGGGACTAGCGGGCGCAATGAGCAGTTCTTC.

The genes are TRBV5-1 and TRBJ2-5, with D possibly TRBD2 on 6 matching bases. V shed 4 bases and J shed 1 base, with 14 bases lying between them. From germline, CDR1 is SGHRS and CDR2 YFSETQ. This CDR3 has 15 residues. CDR3 in amino acids: CASSLIADTQETQYF. Written as DNA, the CDR3 is TGCGCCAGCAGCCTGATAGCGGACACCCAAGAGACCCAGTACTTC.

This sequence joins TRBV7-9 and TRBJ2-1; 7 bases fit TRBD1. Germline V gene lookup returns CDR1 SEHNR and CDR2 FQNEAQ (reference sequence). This CDR3 region has 14 residues. With 4 bases clipped from V and 9 bases from J, the junction kept 9 bases outside the gene matches. CDR3 coding DNA: TGTGCCAGCAGCTCTTACAGGGGAGAGCTTGAGCAGTTCTTC. This codes for CASSSYRGELEQFF.

V is TRBV18 and J is TRBJ2-3; D is ambiguous. Trimming shortened V by 2 bases and J by 8 bases, and 8 bases separated the two germline ends. Germline V gene lookup returns CDR1 KGHSH and CDR2 LQKENI. CDR3 length: 12 amino acids. CDR3 coding DNA: TGTGCCAGCTCACCAATGGAAGGTACGCAGTATTTT. It is translated as CASSPMEGTQYF.

The J gene is TRBJ2-3, the V gene TRBV6-1, with D unresolved. The CDR3 runs 13 residues. V lost 4 bases and J 4 bases, leaving 9 bases between the germline ends. CDR1 MNHNS and CDR2 SASEGT come from the germline V gene. In DNA form, the CDR3 reads TGTGCCAGCAGTGCCCGATATTCAGATACGCAGTATTTT. Translating gives CASSARYSDTQYF.

V usage is TRBV27 and J usage is TRBJ2-3; TRBD2 might be the D (5 bases). This CDR3 is built from 16 residues. CDR1 MNHEY and CDR2 SMNVEV come from the germline V gene (reference sequence). V shed 6 bases and J shed 0 bases, with 16 bases lying between them. CDR3: CASSRTLSGSTDTQYF. DNA for the CDR3: TGTGCCAGCAGCAGAACCTTAAGCGGTAGCACAGATACGCAGTATTTT.